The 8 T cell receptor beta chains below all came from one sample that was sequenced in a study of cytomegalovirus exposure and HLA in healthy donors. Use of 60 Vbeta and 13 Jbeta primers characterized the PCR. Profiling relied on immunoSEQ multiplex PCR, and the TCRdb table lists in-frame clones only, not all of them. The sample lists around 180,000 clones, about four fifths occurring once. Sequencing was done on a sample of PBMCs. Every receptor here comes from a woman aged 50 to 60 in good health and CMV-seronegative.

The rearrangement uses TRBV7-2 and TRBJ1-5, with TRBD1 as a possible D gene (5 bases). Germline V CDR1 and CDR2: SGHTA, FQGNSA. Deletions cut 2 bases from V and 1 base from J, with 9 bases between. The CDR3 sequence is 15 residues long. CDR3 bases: TGTGCCAGCAGCTTAACGGGGGTGAGCAATCAGCCCCAGCATTTT. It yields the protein CASSLTGVSNQPQHF. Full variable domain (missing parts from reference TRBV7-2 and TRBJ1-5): GAGVSQSPSNKVTEKGKDVELRCDPISGHTALYWYRQSLGQGLEFLIYFQGNSAPDKSGLPSDRFSAERTGGSVSTLTIQRTQQEDSAVYLCASSLTGVSNQPQHFGDGTRLSIL.

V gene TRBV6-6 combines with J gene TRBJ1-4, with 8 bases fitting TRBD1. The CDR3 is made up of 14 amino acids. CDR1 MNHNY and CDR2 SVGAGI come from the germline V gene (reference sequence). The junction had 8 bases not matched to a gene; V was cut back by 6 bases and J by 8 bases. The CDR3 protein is CASRQDRVYEKLFF. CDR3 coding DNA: TGTGCCAGCAGGCAGGACAGGGTCTACGAAAAACTGTTTTTT.

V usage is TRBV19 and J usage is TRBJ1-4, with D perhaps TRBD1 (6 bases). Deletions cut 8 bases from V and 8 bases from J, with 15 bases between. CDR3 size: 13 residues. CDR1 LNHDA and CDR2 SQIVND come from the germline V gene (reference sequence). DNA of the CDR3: TGTGCCAGTTCTGCGGGGGGCGAAGAAAAACTGTTTTTT. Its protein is CASSAGGEEKLFF.

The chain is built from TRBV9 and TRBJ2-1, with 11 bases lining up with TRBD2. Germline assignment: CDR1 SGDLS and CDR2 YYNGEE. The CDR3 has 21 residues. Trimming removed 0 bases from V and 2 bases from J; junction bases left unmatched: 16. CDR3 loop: CASSVGGFGLAGGVTYNEQFF. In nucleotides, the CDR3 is TGTGCCAGCAGCGTAGGGGGGTTTGGGCTAGCGGGGGGCGTTACCTACAATGAGCAGTTCTTC.

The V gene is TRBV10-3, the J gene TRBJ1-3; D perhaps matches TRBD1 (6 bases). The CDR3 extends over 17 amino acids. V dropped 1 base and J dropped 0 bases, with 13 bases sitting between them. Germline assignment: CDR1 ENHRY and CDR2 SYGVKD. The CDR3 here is CAISELGAVSSGNTIYF. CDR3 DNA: TGTGCCATCAGTGAGTTGGGGGCGGTAAGCTCTGGAAACACCATATATTTT.

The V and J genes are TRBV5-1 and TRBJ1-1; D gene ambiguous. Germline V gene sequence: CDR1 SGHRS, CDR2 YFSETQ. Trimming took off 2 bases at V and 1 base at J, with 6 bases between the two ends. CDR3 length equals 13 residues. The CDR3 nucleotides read TGCGCCAGCAGCTTTACAACGAACACTGAAGCTTTCTTT. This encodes CASSFTTNTEAFF.

The CDR3 nucleotides are TGCGCCAGCAGCCAAATAGGACAGGGGATTACTAGCAATCAGCCCCAGCATTTT. Residues: CASSQIGQGITSNQPQHF. This chain joins TRBV4-1 and TRBJ1-5; 9 nucleotides align to TRBD1. The CDR3 extends over 18 amino acids. The germline CDR1 and CDR2 sequences are MGHRA and YSYEKL. The J segment lost 0 bases and the V segment lost 2 bases, leaving 8 bases of the junction unmatched.

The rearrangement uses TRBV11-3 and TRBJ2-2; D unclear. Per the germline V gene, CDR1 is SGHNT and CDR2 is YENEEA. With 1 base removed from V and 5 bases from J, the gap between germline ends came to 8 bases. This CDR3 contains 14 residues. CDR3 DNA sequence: TGTGCCAGCAGCTTAGTGACAAGTACCGGGGAGCTGTTTTTT. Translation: CASSLVTSTGELFF.